The entry that follows covers one TCR beta chain sequence. Its antigen is still unknown. V dropped 3 bases and J dropped 6 bases, with 15 bases sitting between them. The V gene's germline CDR1 is GTSNPN and CDR2 SVGIG (reference sequence). The CDR3 has 13 amino acids. TCRdb's copy holds only in-frame clones and misses some; the assay was immunoSEQ multiplex PCR. Here the sample spans some 19,000 clones, around 90% being singletons. The sample is drawn from a study of T cells in localized non-small cell lung cancer. Regarding the study as a whole: Sequencing involved a lone tumor region, leaving heterogeneity possible. In uninvolved adjacent lung, T cell clonality reached its highest value, exceeding tumor. Adjacent lung had a median about 57 of the 100 largest tumor clones.

The rearrangement joins TRBV30 to TRBJ2-7, with unresolved D. The sample was peripheral blood, taken before any cancer treatment. This receptor was obtained from a male donor aged 60 or older with stage I squamous cell lung carcinoma. The DNA for the CDR3 is TGTGCCTGGAGGGAAGTCTTGGGCCTCGAGCAGTACTTC. Translating gives CAWREVLGLEQYF.